This TCR beta chain was retrieved from a study of blood T cell repertoires in COVID-19. Overall study: Sites in the United States, Italy and Spain provided acute and convalescent COVID-19 samples. In each case, the material was cDNA or gDNA derived from T cells, B-cell-depleted T cells, or PBMCs.

CDR1 MGHDK and CDR2 SYGVNS come from the germline V gene. The CDR3 length is 17 residues. Trimming removed 8 bases at V and 0 bases at J, with 20 bases between. Original methodology: Amplification with reference gene primers provided the estimates of nucleated cell counts. Assay used: immunoSEQ multiplex PCR; TCRdb lists only in-frame clones, some missing. V and J calls and clone size are as listed in that table; D and trimming were resolved from the DNA. The sample includes 260,000 or so clones, over 75% of them seen just once. The sequenced sample consisted of peripheral blood. This TCR was recovered from a human donor in a cohort sampled during active COVID-19. V usage is TRBV25-1 and J usage is TRBJ2-1, with D possibly being TRBD2 (7 bases). The CDR3 here is CASASRGGSFSYNEQFF. The CDR3 nucleotides read TGTGCCAGCGCTTCGAGGGGGGGGTCTTTCTCCTACAATGAGCAGTTCTTC.